The clone carrying this T cell receptor beta chain was found a few times. These data originate in a study of CD8+CD57+ T cells in acquired aplastic anemia. Sequencing involved patients with CD8+CD57+ cell expansion previously shown by flow cytometry. Diagnosis of severe acquired aplastic anemia applied to all patients. Blood samples were obtained from patients who had received no prior therapy. Genomic DNA constituted the template upon which TCR beta VDJ and CDR3 profiling was performed. TCRdb re-derived calls from the reads in MiXCR, one entry per CDR3 protein. This sample has 150,000 to 200,000 distinct CDR3 sequences, with roughly 50% found just once. The sequencing input was sorted CD4+, CD8+, or CD8+CD57+ T cells (not recorded which) from PBMCs. This receptor was taken from a human donor with aplastic anemia.

In DNA, the CDR3 is TGTGCCTGGAGTACTACAGGTTCGGCCGGCTACACCTTC. It is translated as CAWSTTGSAGYTF. This chain connects TRBV30 to TRBJ1-2, with D tentatively TRBD1 (5 bases). This CDR3 comprises 13 residues. The V end was cut by 2 bases, the J end by 8 bases, with 15 bases between. The germline V gene has CDR1 GTSNPN and CDR2 SVGIG (reference sequence).